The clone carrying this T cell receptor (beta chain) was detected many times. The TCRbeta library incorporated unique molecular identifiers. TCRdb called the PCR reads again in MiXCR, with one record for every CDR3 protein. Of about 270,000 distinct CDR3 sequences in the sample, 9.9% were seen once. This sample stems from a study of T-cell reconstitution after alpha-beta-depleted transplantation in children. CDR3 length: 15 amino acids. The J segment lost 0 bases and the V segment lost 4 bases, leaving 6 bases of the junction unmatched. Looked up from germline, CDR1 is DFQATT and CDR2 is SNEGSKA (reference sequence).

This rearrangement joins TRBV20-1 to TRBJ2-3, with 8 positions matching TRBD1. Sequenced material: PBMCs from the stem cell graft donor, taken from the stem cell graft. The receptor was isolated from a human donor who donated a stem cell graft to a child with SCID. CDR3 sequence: CSATDRGRSTDTQYF. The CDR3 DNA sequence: TGCAGTGCTACTGACAGGGGCCGTAGCACAGATACGCAGTATTTT.